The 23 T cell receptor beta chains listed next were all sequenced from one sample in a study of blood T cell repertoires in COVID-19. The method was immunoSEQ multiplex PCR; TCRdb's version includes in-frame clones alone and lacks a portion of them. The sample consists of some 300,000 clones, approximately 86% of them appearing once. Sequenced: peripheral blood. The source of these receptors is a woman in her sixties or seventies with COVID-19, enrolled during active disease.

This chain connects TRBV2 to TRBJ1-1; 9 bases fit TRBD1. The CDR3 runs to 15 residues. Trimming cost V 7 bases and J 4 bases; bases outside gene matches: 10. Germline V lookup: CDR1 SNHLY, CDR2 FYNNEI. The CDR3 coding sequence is TGTGCCAGCAACCGGGACAGGGCAGGGAGCACTGAAGCTTTCTTT. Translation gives CASNRDRAGSTEAFF.

The CDR3 is CATSDNGQGGSYGYTF. CDR3 in DNA: TGTGCCACCAGTGATAACGGACAGGGGGGCAGCTATGGCTACACCTTC. The chain couples TRBV24-1 to TRBJ1-2; 10 positions agree with TRBD1. Germline CDR1 reads KGHDR; CDR2 reads SFDVKD. This CDR3 is built from 16 residues. V lost 3 bases and J lost 4; bases outside the gene matches: 7.

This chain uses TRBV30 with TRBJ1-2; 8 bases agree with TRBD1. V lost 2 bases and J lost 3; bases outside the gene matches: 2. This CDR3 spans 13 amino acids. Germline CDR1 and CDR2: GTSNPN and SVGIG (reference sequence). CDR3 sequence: CAWSSTGDYGYTF. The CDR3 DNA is TGTGCCTGGAGTTCGACAGGGGACTATGGCTACACCTTC.

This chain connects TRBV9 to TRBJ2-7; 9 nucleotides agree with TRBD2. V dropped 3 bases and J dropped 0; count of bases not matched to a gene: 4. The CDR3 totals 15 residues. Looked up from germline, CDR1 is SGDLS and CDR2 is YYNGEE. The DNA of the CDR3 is TGTGCCAGCAGCGAAGCGGGGGGATTCTCCTACGAGCAGTACTTC. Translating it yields CASSEAGGFSYEQYF. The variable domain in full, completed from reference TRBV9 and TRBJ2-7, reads DSGVTQTPKHLITATGQRVTLRCSPRSGDLSVYWYQQSLDQGLQFLIQYYNGEERAKGNILERFSAQQFPDLHSELNLSSLELGDSALYFCASSEAGGFSYEQYFGPGTRLTVT.

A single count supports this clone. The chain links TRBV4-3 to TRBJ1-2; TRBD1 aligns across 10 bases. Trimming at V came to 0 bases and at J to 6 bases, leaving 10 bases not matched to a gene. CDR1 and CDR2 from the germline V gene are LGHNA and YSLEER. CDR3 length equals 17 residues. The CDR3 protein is CASSQEARDRGLDGYTF. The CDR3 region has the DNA TGCGCCAGCAGCCAAGAGGCCCGGGACAGGGGTTTGGATGGCTACACCTTC.

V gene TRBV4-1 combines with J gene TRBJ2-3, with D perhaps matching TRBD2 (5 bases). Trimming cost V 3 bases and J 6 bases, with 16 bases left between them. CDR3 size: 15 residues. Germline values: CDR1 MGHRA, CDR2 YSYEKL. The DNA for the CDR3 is TGCGCCAGCAGCCATCCCCGGGCGGGTGGGGATACGCAGTATTTT. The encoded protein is CASSHPRAGGDTQYF.

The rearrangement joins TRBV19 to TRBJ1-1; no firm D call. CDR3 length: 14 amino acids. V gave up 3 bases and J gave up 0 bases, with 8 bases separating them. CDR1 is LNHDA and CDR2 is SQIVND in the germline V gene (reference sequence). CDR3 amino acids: CASSMPGVNTEAFF. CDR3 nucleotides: TGTGCCAGTAGTATGCCCGGTGTGAACACTGAAGCTTTCTTT.

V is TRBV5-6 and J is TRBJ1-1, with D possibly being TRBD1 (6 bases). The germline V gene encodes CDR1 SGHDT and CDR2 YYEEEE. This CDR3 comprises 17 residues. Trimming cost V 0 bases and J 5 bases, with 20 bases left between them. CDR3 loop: CASSLAAQGVVETEAFF. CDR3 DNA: TGTGCCAGCAGCTTGGCCGCACAGGGAGTGGTTGAAACTGAAGCTTTCTTT.

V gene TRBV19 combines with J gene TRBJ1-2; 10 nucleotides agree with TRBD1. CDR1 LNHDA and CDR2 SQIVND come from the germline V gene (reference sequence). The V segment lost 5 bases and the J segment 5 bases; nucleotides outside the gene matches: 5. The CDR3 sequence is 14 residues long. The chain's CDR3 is CASSAPGQGYGYTF. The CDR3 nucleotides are TGTGCCAGTAGTGCACCGGGACAGGGGTATGGCTACACCTTC.

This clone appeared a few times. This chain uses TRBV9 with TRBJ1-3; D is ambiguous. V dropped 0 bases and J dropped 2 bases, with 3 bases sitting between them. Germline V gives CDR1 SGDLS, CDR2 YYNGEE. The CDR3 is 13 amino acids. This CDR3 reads CASSVAAGNTIYF. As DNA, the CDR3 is TGTGCCAGCAGCGTAGCGGCTGGAAACACCATATATTTT.

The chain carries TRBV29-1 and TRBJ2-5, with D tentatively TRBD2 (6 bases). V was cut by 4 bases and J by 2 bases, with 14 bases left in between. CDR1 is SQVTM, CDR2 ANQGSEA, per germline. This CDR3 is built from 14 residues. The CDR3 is CSVAVGGSQETQYF. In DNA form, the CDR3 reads TGCAGCGTTGCGGTGGGGGGATCACAAGAGACCCAGTACTTC.

CDR3 bases: TGTGCCAGTGCCGACAGGCTTTATCAGCCCCAGCATTTT. Protein sequence: CASADRLYQPQHF. The chain joins TRBV19 to TRBJ1-5, with D possibly matching TRBD1 (6 bases). From germline, CDR1 is LNHDA and CDR2 SQIVND (reference sequence). V lost 8 bases, J lost 5 bases, and 13 bases lay in between. The CDR3 has 13 amino acids.

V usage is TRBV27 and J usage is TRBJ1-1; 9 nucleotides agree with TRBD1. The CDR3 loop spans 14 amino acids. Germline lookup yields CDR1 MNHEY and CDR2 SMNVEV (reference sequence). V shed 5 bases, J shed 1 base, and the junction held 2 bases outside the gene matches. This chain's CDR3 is CASSPDRGNTEAFF. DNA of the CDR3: TGTGCCAGCAGTCCGGACAGGGGGAACACTGAAGCTTTCTTT.

The CDR3 coding sequence is TGTGCCAGCAGTCCCCCTAGCGGGATTACAGATACGCAGTATTTT. Translating gives CASSPPSGITDTQYF. The chain links TRBV27 to TRBJ2-3; 9 bases are a match to TRBD2. The V and J ends lost 5 bases and 3 bases, in that order; junction bases with no gene match: 6. Germline CDR1 reads MNHEY; CDR2 reads SMNVEV (reference sequence). This CDR3 contains 15 residues.

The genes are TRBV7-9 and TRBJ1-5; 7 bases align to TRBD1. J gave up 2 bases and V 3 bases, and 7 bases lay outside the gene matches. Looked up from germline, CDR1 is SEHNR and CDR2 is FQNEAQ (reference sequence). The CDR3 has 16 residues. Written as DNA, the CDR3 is TGTGCCAGCAGCTTTGGACAGGCGGATGGCAATCAGCCCCAGCATTTT. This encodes CASSFGQADGNQPQHF.

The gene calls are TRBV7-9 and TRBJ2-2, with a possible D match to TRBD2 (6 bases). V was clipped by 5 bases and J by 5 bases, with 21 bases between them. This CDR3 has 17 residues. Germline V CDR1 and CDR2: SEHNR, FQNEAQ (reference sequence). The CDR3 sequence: CASSPPEGGGRTGELFF. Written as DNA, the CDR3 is TGTGCCAGCAGCCCCCCGGAGGGAGGAGGTCGGACCGGGGAGCTGTTTTTT.

Here the CDR3 DNA reads TGTGCCAGCAGCTTACGAGGACTAGCGGACACAGATACGCAGTATTTT. Translating it yields CASSLRGLADTDTQYF. This sequence joins TRBV7-3 and TRBJ2-3; 10 bases line up with TRBD2. J lost 2 bases, V lost 2 bases, and 4 bases had no gene match. Germline values: CDR1 SGHTA, CDR2 FQGTGA. The CDR3 runs 16 residues.

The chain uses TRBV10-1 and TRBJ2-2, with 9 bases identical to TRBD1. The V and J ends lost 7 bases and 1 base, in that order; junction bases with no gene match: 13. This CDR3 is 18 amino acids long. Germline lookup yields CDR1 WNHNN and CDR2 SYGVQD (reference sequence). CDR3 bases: TGCGCCAGCACACCCGGGACAGGGCGCAGCTGGAACACCGGGGAGCTGTTTTTT. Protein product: CASTPGTGRSWNTGELFF.

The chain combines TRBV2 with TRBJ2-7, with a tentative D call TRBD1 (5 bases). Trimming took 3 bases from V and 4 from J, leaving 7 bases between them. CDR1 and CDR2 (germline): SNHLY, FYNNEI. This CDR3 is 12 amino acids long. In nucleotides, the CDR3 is TGTGCCAGCAGTGATGGGGCGTACGAGCAGTACTTC. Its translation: CASSDGAYEQYF.

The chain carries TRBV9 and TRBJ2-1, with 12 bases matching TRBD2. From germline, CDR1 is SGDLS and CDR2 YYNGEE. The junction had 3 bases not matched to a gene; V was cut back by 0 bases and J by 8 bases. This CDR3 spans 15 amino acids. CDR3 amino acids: CASSVGTSGDYEQFF. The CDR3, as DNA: TGTGCCAGCAGCGTAGGGACTAGCGGGGACTATGAGCAGTTCTTC.

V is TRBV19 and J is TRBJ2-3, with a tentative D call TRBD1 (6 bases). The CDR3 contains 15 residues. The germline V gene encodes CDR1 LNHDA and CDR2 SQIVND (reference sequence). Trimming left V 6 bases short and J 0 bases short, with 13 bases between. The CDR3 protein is CASSLGTPSTDTQYF. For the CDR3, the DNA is TGTGCCAGTAGCCTCGGGACACCTAGCACAGATACGCAGTATTTT. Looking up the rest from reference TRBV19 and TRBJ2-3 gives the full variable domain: DGGITQSPKYLFRKEGQNVTLSCEQNLNHDAMYWYRQDPGQGLRLIYYSQIVNDFQKGDIAEGYSVSREKKESFPLTVTSAQKNPTAFYLCASSLGTPSTDTQYFGPGTRLTVL.

In nucleotides, the CDR3 is TGCGCCAGCAGTGAGTCGTCCCGGGACATTTTTTTCTCTCATCAGCCCCAGCATTTT. Protein product: CASSESSRDIFFSHQPQHF. The chain recombines TRBV10-2 with TRBJ1-5, with TRBD1 as a possible D gene (6 bases). The CDR3 runs 19 residues. Germline CDR1 WSHSY, CDR2 SAAADI. V was clipped by 0 bases and J by 5 bases, with 23 bases between them.

The CDR3: CASSLVTGNNEKLFF. The CDR3 region has the DNA TGTGCCAGCAGCTTAGTTACAGGCAATAATGAAAAACTGTTTTTT. The chain combines TRBV7-9 with TRBJ1-4, with D possibly TRBD1 on 5 matching bases. Trimming stripped 1 base from V and 4 bases from J, with 10 bases between. Germline CDR1 SEHNR, CDR2 FQNEAQ (reference sequence). The CDR3 covers 15 residues. The variable domain in full, with the rest retrieved from reference TRBV7-9 and TRBJ1-4, is DTGVSQNPRHKITKRGQNVTFRCDPISEHNRLYWYRQTLGQGPEFLTYFQNEAQLEKSRLLSDRFSAERPKGSFSTLEIQRTEQGDSAMYLCASSLVTGNNEKLFFGSGTQLSVL.